Presented here are 2 T cell receptor beta chains from one specimen sequenced in a study of CD8 T cells in Susac syndrome. Random hexamers were used to reverse transcribe an amount of roughly 0.45 to 1 ug RNA. MiXCR, applied by TCRdb to the immunoSEQ multiplex PCR reads, yields one record per CDR3 protein. This sample carries nearly 200,000 distinct CDR3 sequences, 90% to 95% of them seen once, and the ten largest clones take 0.093%. The sample consisted of CD4+ T cells from PBMCs. The source is a human donor with multiple sclerosis.

The rearrangement links TRBV30 to TRBJ1-5, with a weak D call TRBD1 (6 bases). The CDR3 runs 16 residues. Deletions cut 0 bases from V and 2 bases from J, with 14 bases between. Germline-derived CDR1 and CDR2 are GTSNPN and SVGIG (reference sequence). CDR3 residues: CAWSVPGTPGNQPQHF. Here the CDR3 DNA reads TGTGCCTGGAGTGTACCAGGGACACCGGGCAATCAGCCCCAGCATTTT.

The chain joins TRBV3-1 to TRBJ1-5, with D maybe TRBD1 (5 bases). The V gene lost 0 bases and the J gene lost 7 bases, with 10 bases spanning the gap. This CDR3 comprises 14 residues. Germline lookup yields CDR1 LGHDT and CDR2 YNNKEL (reference sequence). As DNA, the CDR3 is TGTGCCAGCAGCCAAGACAGGGTCAGGCAGCCCCAGCATTTT. It codes for CASSQDRVRQPQHF.